The rows below give T cell receptor beta chains drawn from one sample of a study of beta chain features in type 1 diabetes. Sequenced by immunoSEQ multiplex PCR; TCRdb stores in-frame clones only, minus some. The sample consists of 150,000 to 190,000 clones, about a tenth of them appearing once. Sequenced material: central memory CD4+ T cells from blood. The receptor source for this set is a young man with type 1 diabetes. The CDR3 runs from the conserved cysteine through the conserved F or W. The D gene is left open where the match is weak. The listing skips clone size in some rows; elsewhere it reads once, few, many or a size class.

.,TRBV7-9,TRBD2,TRBJ2-7,CASSPPSTSGRIYEQYF,TGTGCCAGCAGCCCACCATCGACTAGCGGGAGGATCTACGAGCAGTACTTC
.,TRBV29-1,.,TRBJ1-3,CSVEDTGNTIYF,TGCAGCGTTGAAGATACTGGAAACACCATATATTTT
.,TRBV19,TRBD2,TRBJ2-7,CASSSLAGVVEQYF,TGTGCCAGTAGTAGTCTAGCGGGAGTAGTCGAGCAGTACTTC
few,TRBV2,.,TRBJ1-2,CASSERQIANYGYTF,TGTGCCAGCAGTGAGCGGCAGATAGCTAACTATGGCTACACCTTC
.,TRBV9,TRBD1,TRBJ1-4,CASSVGQGSEKLFF,TGTGCCAGCAGCGTAGGACAGGGCAGTGAAAAACTGTTTTTT
few,TRBV29-1,TRBD1,TRBJ1-3,CSVGTGVGNTIYF,TGCAGCGTCGGAACAGGGGTGGGAAACACCATATATTTT
.,TRBV5-1,.,TRBJ2-6,CASSLLTPGANVLTF,TGCGCCAGCAGCTTGCTGACACCTGGGGCCAACGTCCTGACTTTC
few,TRBV5-1,TRBD2,TRBJ2-1,CASSLAVTSGTNEQFF,TGCGCCAGCAGCTTGGCAGTGACTAGCGGGACCAATGAGCAGTTCTTC
.,TRBV29-1,.,TRBJ2-7,CSVDLGGYEQYF,TGCAGCGTTGATTTGGGGGGTTACGAGCAGTACTTC
few,TRBV9,TRBD2,TRBJ2-1,CASSTALRTSGSYNEQFF,TGTGCCAGCAGCACCGCACTGAGGACTAGCGGCTCCTACAATGAGCAGTTCTTC
few,TRBV5-4,TRBD1,TRBJ2-5,CASSPAGENAGGHQYF,TGTGCCAGCAGCCCGGCCGGGGAAAATGCAGGGGGCCACCAGTACTTC
few,TRBV28,TRBD1,TRBJ1-1,CASSPGTGFEAFF,TGTGCCAGCAGCCCCGGGACAGGGTTTGAAGCTTTCTTT
.,TRBV18,.,TRBJ2-7,CASSPGQGYSYEQYF,TGTGCCAGCTCACCCGGCCAGGGGTATTCCTACGAGCAGTACTTC
.,TRBV2,.,TRBJ2-7,CASRQGATGEQYF,TGTGCCAGCAGACAGGGAGCTACCGGCGAGCAGTACTTC
.,TRBV6-6,.,TRBJ1-4,CAGGGAANEKLFF,TGTGCCGGCGGGGGCGCTGCCAATGAAAAACTGTTTTTT
few,TRBV5-1,.,TRBJ1-1,CASSLGQQGEAFF,TGCGCCAGCAGCTTGGGACAACAAGGTGAAGCTTTCTTT
few,TRBV5-1,.,TRBJ2-2,CASSLAGTNTGELFF,TGCGCCAGCAGCTTGGCCGGTACGAACACCGGGGAGCTGTTTTTT
few,TRBV27,.,TRBJ2-7,CASSLKGGGAPYEQYF,TGTGCCAGCAGTCTAAAGGGGGGGGGCGCACCCTACGAGCAGTACTTC
few,TRBV18,.,TRBJ2-5,CASSPRERAQETQYF,TGTGCCAGCTCACCACGGGAGCGGGCACAAGAGACCCAGTACTTC
.,TRBV10-3,TRBD2,TRBJ2-1,CAISALGLAGGYNEQFF,TGTGCCATCAGTGCGCTGGGACTAGCGGGAGGATACAATGAGCAGTTCTTC
few,TRBV5-8,.,TRBJ2-1,CASSLGGEQFF,TGTGCCAGCAGCTTGGGAGGGGAGCAGTTCTTC
.,TRBV11-2,TRBD1,TRBJ2-5,CASSSGQGAAQYF,TGTGCCAGCAGCTCGGGACAGGGGGCGGCCCAGTACTTC
many,TRBV11-2,TRBD2,TRBJ2-5,CASSLVAGGQETQYF,TGTGCCAGCAGCTTAGTAGCGGGAGGGCAAGAGACCCAGTACTTC
few,TRBV21-1,.,TRBJ2-7,CASSKWGLVFCEQYF,TGTGCCAGCAGCAAATGGGGACTAGTATTCTGCGAGCAGTACTTC
medium-sized,TRBV30,TRBD2,TRBJ2-7,CAWLGLAGGKTYEQYF,TGTGCCTGGCTGGGACTAGCGGGAGGAAAAACCTACGAGCAGTACTTC
few,TRBV7-6,.,TRBJ2-2,CAGQLSNTGELFF,TGTGCCGGACAGTTATCGAACACCGGGGAGCTGTTTTTT
.,TRBV7-4,TRBD1,TRBJ1-5,CASSLPGTGYSNQPQHF,TGTGCCAGCAGCCTACCCGGGACAGGGTATAGCAATCAGCCCCAGCATTTT
few,TRBV2,TRBD1,TRBJ1-3,CASRGQGPGNTIYF,TGTGCCAGCAGGGGACAGGGCCCTGGAAACACCATATATTTT
few,TRBV14,.,TRBJ2-1,CASSQLGGSSYNEQFF,TGTGCCAGCAGCCAATTAGGGGGAAGCTCCTACAATGAGCAGTTCTTC
.,TRBV18,.,TRBJ2-3,CASSYAGTDTQYF,TGTGCCAGCTCATACGCGGGCACAGATACGCAGTATTTT
.,TRBV7-9,TRBD1,TRBJ2-7,CASSLGTGGFNEQYF,TGTGCCAGCAGCTTAGGGACAGGGGGCTTCAACGAGCAGTACTTC
few,TRBV2,.,TRBJ2-5,CASISGHLVGTQYF,TGTGCCAGCATATCGGGACATCTTGTGGGGACCCAGTACTTC
few,TRBV7-9,TRBD1,TRBJ2-4,CASDRGGIQYF,TGTGCCAGTGACAGGGGCGGCATTCAGTACTTC
.,TRBV5-1,TRBD1,TRBJ2-3,CASSHPTYRGQTDTQYF,TGCGCCAGCAGTCACCCAACTTACAGGGGGCAGACAGATACGCAGTATTTT
.,TRBV11-2,.,TRBJ2-5,CASSLMRETQYF,TGTGCCAGCAGCTTAATGCGGGAGACCCAGTACTTC
few,TRBV7-2,TRBD1,TRBJ2-7,CASVQDRGSYEQYF,TGTGCCAGCGTCCAGGACAGGGGATCCTACGAGCAGTACTTC
.,TRBV6-5,.,TRBJ1-1,CASSYSRSGDTEAFF,TGTGCCAGCAGTTACAGTAGGTCCGGGGACACTGAAGCTTTCTTT
.,TRBV6-5,.,TRBJ2-1,CASSYANGNEQFF,TGTGCCAGCAGTTACGCGAACGGCAATGAGCAGTTCTTC
.,TRBV28,TRBD2,TRBJ2-7,CASSGGDSGGEQYF,TGTGCCAGCAGCGGGGGGGACTCTGGTGGCGAGCAGTACTTC
few,TRBV5-4,.,TRBJ2-5,CASSFSTSQETQYF,TGTGCCAGCAGCTTCTCGACTAGCCAAGAGACCCAGTACTTC
.,TRBV6-5,TRBD2,TRBJ2-1,CASSTTSGEVGQFF,TGTGCCAGCAGTACGACTAGCGGGGAGGTCGGGCAGTTCTTC
few,TRBV7-2,TRBD2,TRBJ2-5,CASSLVAGGETQYF,TGTGCCAGCAGCTTAGTAGCGGGCGGAGAGACCCAGTACTTC
.,TRBV28,.,TRBJ2-7,CATSIGGYEQYF,TGTGCCACCAGTATAGGGGGCTACGAGCAGTACTTC
.,TRBV5-4,TRBD1,TRBJ2-5,CASSRDRQETQYF,TGTGCCAGCAGCAGGGACAGACAAGAGACCCAGTACTTC
.,TRBV5-1,TRBD2,TRBJ2-5,CASSPGLAGGVQETQYF,TGCGCCAGCAGCCCAGGACTAGCGGGAGGCGTCCAAGAGACCCAGTACTTC
.,TRBV29-1,.,TRBJ2-5,CSVEGLQETQYF,TGCAGCGTTGAGGGACTTCAAGAGACCCAGTACTTC
.,TRBV28,TRBD1,TRBJ2-3,CASSFPGTVLSTDTQYF,TGTGCCAGCAGTTTCCCAGGGACAGTCCTCAGCACAGATACGCAGTATTTT
few,TRBV14,TRBD1,TRBJ1-2,CASSRYTGGAGGYTF,TGTGCCAGCAGCCGATACACAGGGGGCGCAGGTGGCTACACCTTC